Listed below are T cell receptor beta chains from one sample, sequenced in a study of T cells in Graves' hyperthyroidism and ophthalmopathy. TCRdb ran MiXCR on the multiplex PCR reads and lists one entry per CDR3 protein. Altogether some 570,000 distinct CDR3 sequences are present, 12% to 15% being singletons, with the ten largest covering roughly 7%. The sequencing input was blood. These receptors all come from a woman under 30 with Graves' ophthalmopathy. CDR3s leave out the opening cysteine and the closing phenylalanine or tryptophan.

J gene,V gene,CDR3 protein
TRBJ1-1,TRBV19,ASVGPGVLGTEAF
TRBJ2-1,TRBV5-1,ASSKQRVGQDEQF
TRBJ1-1,TRBV9,ASSQFRSSTEAF
TRBJ2-3,TRBV12-3/TRBV12-4,ASSPSGTDTQY
TRBJ2-3,TRBV5-8,ASSRGTGGSDTQY
TRBJ1-1,TRBV19,ASSPGESDTEAF
TRBJ2-1,TRBV7-2,ASSLGAGRNNEQF
TRBJ2-3,TRBV19,ASSIELAGVGDTQY
TRBJ2-4,TRBV5-6,ASDLAGQLNIQY
TRBJ2-7,TRBV6-1,ASSRVSPGYEQY
TRBJ2-1,TRBV12-5,ASGTFSYNEQF
TRBJ2-2,TRBV30,AWRSLLTGELF
TRBJ2-1,TRBV18,ASSPTSGRSHNEQF
TRBJ1-2,TRBV7-9,ASSDDRDYSNYGYT
TRBJ2-1,TRBV5-6,ASSSMIGEQF
TRBJ2-1,TRBV5-1,ASSLRDRDYNEQF